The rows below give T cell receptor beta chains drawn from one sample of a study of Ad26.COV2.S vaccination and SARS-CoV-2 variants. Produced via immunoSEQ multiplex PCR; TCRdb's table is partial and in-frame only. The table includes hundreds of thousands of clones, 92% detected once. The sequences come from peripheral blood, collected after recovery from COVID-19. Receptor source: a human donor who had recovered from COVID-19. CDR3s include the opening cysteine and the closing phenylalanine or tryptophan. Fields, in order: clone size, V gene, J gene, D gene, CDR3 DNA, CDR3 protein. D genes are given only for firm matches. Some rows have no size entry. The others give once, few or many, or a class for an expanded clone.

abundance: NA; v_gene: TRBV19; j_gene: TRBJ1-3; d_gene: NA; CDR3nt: TGTGCCAGTAGTATAACGCGGGACACCTCTGGAAACACCATATATTTT; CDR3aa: CASSITRDTSGNTIYF
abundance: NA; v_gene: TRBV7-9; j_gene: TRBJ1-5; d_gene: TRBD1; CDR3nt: TGTGCCAGCAGCTTAGGTATGGACAGGGAGTCTCAGCCCCAGCATTTT; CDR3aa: CASSLGMDRESQPQHF
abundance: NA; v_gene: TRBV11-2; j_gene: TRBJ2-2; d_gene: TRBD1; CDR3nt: TGTGCCAGCAGAGAACCGGGACAGGTGATGAACACCGGGGAGCTGTTTTTT; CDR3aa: CASREPGQVMNTGELFF
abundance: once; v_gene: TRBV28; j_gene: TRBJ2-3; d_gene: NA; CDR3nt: TGTGTCAGCAGCCCCGACAGTTTCAGCACAGATACGCAGTATTTT; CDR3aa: CVSSPDSFSTDTQYF
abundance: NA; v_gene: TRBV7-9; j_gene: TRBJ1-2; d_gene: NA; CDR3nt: TGTGCCAGCAGCTTAGGTACTAACTATGGCTACACCTTC; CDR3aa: CASSLGTNYGYTF
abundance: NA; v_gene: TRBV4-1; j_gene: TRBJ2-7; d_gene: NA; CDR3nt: TGCGCCAGCAGCCTCGGGGAGCGCTCCTACGAGCAGTACTTC; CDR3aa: CASSLGERSYEQYF
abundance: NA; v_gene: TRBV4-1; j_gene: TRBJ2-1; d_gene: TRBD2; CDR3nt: TGCGCCAGCAGCCGTCCTCAGGGCGGGGGGCAGCCTGAGCAGTTCTTC; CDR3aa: CASSRPQGGGQPEQFF
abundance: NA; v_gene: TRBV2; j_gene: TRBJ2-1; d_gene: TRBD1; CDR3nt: TGTGCCAGCAGTGTGGGGCAGGGGGCCTACAATGAGCAGTTCTTC; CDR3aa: CASSVGQGAYNEQFF
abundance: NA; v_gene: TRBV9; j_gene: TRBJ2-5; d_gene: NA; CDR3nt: TGTGCCAGCGGCGAGGGGGGCAGGGTCCAAGAGACCCAGTACTTC; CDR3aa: CASGEGGRVQETQYF
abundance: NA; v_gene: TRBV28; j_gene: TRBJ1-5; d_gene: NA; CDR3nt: TGTGCCAGCAGTCCGCCGAACCGTCAGCCCCAGCATTTT; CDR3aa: CASSPPNRQPQHF
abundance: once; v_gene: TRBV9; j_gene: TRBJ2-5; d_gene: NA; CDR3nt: TGTGCCAGCAGCACCCAACGGGGCGGTGGAGAGACCCAGTACTTC; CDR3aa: CASSTQRGGGETQYF
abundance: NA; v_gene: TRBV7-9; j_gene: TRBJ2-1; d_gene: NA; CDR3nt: TGTGCCAGCAGCTTAGCGGGACGCAACTCCTACAATGAGCAGTTCTTC; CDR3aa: CASSLAGRNSYNEQFF
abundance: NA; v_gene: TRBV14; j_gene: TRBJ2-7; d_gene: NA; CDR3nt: TGTGCCAGCAGCCCCCGGGACTCCTCCTACGAGCAGTACTTC; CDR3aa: CASSPRDSSYEQYF
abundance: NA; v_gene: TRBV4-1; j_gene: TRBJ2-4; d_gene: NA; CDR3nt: TGCGCCAGCAGCCAAGATGGGGGATCCATTCAGTACTTC; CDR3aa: CASSQDGGSIQYF
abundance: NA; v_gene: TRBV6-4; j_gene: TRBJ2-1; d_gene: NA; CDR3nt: TGTGCCAGCAGTGCATTATCCACCCGCTCCTACAATGAGCAGTTCTTC; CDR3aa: CASSALSTRSYNEQFF
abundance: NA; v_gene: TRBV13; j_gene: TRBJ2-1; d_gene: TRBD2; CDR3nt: TGTGCCAGCAGCTTAGATCGGGGGGGAGGCTACAATGAGCAGTTCTTC; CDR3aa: CASSLDRGGGYNEQFF
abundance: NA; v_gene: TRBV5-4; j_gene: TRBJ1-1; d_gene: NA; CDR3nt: TGTGCCAGCAGCTTGGCGCGGGGACAGAACACTGAAGCTTTCTTT; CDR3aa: CASSLARGQNTEAFF
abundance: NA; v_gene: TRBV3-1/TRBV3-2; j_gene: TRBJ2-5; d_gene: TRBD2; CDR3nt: TGTGCCAGCAGCCAAGATCCGCTTGGCGGGGGGAACCAAGAGACCCAGTACTTC; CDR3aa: CASSQDPLGGGNQETQYF
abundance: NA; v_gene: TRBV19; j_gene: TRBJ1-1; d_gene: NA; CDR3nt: TGTGCCAGTAGTCCATCGACGTGGATAGACACTGAAGCTTTCTTT; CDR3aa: CASSPSTWIDTEAFF
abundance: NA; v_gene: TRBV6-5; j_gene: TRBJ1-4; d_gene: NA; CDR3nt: TGTGCCACCAGGGGCCTGGGGCCCGGGGAAAAACTGTTTTTT; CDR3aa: CATRGLGPGEKLFF
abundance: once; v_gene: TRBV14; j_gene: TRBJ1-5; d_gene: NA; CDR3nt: TGTGCCAGCAGCCAAGATATGGGGCAGCCCCAGCATTTT; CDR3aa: CASSQDMGQPQHF
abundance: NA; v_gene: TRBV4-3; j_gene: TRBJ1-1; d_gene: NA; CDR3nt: TGCGCCAGCAGCCAGATTACGAACACTGAAGCTTTCTTT; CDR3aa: CASSQITNTEAFF
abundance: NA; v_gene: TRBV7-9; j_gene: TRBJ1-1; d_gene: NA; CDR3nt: TGTGCCAGCAGCTTCTATGAAGCTTTCTTT; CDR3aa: CASSFYEAFF
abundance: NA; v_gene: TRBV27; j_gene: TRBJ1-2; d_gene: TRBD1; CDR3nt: TGTGCCAGCAGTCCTCTCGGGACAGGGCATGGCTACACCTTC; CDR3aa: CASSPLGTGHGYTF
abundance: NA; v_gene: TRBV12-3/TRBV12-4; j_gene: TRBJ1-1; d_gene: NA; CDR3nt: TGTGCCAGCAGTTTAAAAGGGAGTACTGAAGCTTTCTTT; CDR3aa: CASSLKGSTEAFF
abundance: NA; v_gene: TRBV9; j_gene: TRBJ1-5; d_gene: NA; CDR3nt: TGTGCCAGCAGCGTAGATGGCAGCCTCAATCAGCCCCAGCATTTT; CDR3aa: CASSVDGSLNQPQHF
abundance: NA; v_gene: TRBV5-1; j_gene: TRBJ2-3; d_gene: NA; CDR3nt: TGCGCCAGCAGCTTGGGGGGGCCCGGGGGCGTATCAGATACGCAGTATTTT; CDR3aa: CASSLGGPGGVSDTQYF
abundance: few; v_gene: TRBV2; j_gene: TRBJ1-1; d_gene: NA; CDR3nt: TGTGCCAGCAGTGATAGGGCAATGAACACTGAAGCTTTCTTT; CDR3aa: CASSDRAMNTEAFF
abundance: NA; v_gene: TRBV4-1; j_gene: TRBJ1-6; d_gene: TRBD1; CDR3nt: TGCGCCAGCAGCTACGGACAGGGGGGTTCACCCCTCCACTTT; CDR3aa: CASSYGQGGSPLHF
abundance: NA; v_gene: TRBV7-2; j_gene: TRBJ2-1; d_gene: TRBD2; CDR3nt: TGTGCCAGCAGCCTACTAGCGGGGGGCAACAATGAGCAGTTCTTC; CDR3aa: CASSLLAGGNNEQFF
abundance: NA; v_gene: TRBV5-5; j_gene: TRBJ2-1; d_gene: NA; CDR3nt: TGTGCCAGCAGCTTGGACAGATACAATGAGCAGTTCTTC; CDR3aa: CASSLDRYNEQFF
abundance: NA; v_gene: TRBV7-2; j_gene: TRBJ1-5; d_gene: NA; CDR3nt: TGTGCCAGCAGCTTTGCAGGTAATAGCAATCAGCCCCAGCATTTT; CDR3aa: CASSFAGNSNQPQHF
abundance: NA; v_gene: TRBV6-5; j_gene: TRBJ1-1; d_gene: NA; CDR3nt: TGTGCCAGCAGTTACGAGACCGATTTGAACACTGAAGCTTTCTTT; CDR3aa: CASSYETDLNTEAFF
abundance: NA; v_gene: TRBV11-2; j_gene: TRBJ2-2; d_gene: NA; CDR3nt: TGTGCCAGCAGCTCCCCTGGCACCGGGGAGCTGTTTTTT; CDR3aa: CASSSPGTGELFF
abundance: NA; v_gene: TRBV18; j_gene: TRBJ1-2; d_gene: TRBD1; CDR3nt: TGTGCCAGCTCGCTATGGGACAGGGCGGGAGCTAACTATGGCTACACCTTC; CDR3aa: CASSLWDRAGANYGYTF
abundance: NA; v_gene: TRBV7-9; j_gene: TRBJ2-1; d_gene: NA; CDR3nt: TGTGCCAGCAGCTCCCAACCTAATGAGCAGTTCTTC; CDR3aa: CASSSQPNEQFF
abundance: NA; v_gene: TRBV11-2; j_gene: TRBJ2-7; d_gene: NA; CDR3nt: TGTGCCAGCAGCTTAGGTCTAGGAAACGAGCAGTACTTC; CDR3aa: CASSLGLGNEQYF
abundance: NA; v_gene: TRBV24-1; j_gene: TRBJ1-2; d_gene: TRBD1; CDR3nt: TGTGCCACCAGTGACCCTACAGGGGCTGGCTACACCTTC; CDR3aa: CATSDPTGAGYTF
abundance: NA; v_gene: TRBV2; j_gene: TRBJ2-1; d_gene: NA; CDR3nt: TGTGCCAGCAGGATAGAAGGACTTAGCGGTGAGCAGTTCTTC; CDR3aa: CASRIEGLSGEQFF
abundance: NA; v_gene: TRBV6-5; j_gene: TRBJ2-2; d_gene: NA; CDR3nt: TGTGCCAGCATATGGCGGGGGAACACCGGGGAGCTGTTTTTT; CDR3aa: CASIWRGNTGELFF
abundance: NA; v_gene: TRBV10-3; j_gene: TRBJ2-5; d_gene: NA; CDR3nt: TGTGCCATCAGTAAGACCATTTGGGGCCAAGAGACCCAGTACTTC; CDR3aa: CAISKTIWGQETQYF
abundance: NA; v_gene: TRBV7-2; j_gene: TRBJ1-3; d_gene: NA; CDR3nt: TGTGCCAGCAGCTTAGCCGCAGGGGCTGGAAACACCATATATTTT; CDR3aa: CASSLAAGAGNTIYF
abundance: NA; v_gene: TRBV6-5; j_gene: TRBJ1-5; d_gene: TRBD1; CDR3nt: TGTGCCAGCAGCGGGACAGGGGATTACAATCAGCCCCAGCATTTT; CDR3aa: CASSGTGDYNQPQHF
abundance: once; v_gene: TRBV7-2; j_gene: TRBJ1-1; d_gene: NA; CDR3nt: TGTGCCAGCAGCCTTGTGGTTACTGAAGCTTTCTTT; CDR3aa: CASSLVVTEAFF
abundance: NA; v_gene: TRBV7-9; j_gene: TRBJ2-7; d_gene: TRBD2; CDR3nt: TGTGCCAGCACCATATCCGGGACTAGCGAGCAGTACTTC; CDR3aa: CASTISGTSEQYF
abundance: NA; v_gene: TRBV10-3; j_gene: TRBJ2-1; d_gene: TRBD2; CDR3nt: TGTGCCATCAGTGAAGGAGGCGGGGGGGCCTACAATGAGCAGTTCTTC; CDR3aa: CAISEGGGGAYNEQFF
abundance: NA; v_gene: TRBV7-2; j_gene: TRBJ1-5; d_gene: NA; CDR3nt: TGTGCCAGCAGCATTAGTGGGCACCTCAATCAGCCCCAGCATTTT; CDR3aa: CASSISGHLNQPQHF
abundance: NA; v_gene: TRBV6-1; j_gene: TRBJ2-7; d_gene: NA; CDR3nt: TGTGCCAGCAGTGAGTTGAGGGCGCTACTCTACGAGCAGTACTTC; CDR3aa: CASSELRALLYEQYF
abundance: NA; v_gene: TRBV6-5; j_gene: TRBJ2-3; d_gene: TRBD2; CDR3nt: TGTGCCAGCAGGCTCCGGGGGGAAGATACGCAGTATTTT; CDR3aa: CASRLRGEDTQYF
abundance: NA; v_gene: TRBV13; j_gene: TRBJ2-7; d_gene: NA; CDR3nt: TGTGCCAGCAGCTTAAGGGAGCGCAACTACGAGCAGTACTTC; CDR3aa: CASSLRERNYEQYF
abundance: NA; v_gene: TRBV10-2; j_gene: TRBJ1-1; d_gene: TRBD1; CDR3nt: TGCGCCACCCGACAGGGGGGCACTGAAGCTTTCTTT; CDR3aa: CATRQGGTEAFF